Below, 23 T cell receptor beta chains from the same sample are listed, as sequenced in a study of blood T cells in healthy people across ages (dated by TCRdb to about 2015). The method behind the library was 5' RACE. Sequencing was carried out with an Illumina HiSeq 2500. A second PCR of roughly 7 to 11 cycles was performed with a sample-barcoded 5' primer and a J-beta primer mix. The public reads were run again by TCRdb, first through fastp at Q25 and then through MiXCR, and only productive beta chains were kept. Merged by CDR3 protein, the rows form single entries marked with the most common genes and DNA. Counted in this sample were about 800,000 distinct CDR3 sequences; about half of them appeared once. The ten largest make up around 18% of the sample. Sequences were obtained from blood. Every receptor here comes from a man older than 75 in good health.

CDR3 protein: CASNLNGWGRALGEQFF. The DNA for the CDR3 is TGTGCCAGCAACCTGAATGGGTGGGGGAGGGCCCTCGGCGAGCAGTTCTTC. This chain uses TRBV2 with TRBJ2-1; TRBD2 matches at 7 bases. The J segment lost 10 bases and the V segment lost 7 bases, leaving 22 bases of the junction unmatched. The germline CDR1 and CDR2 sequences are SNHLY and FYNNEI. The CDR3 runs 17 residues.

About this clonotype: This could be a read error, since a much larger clone is one nucleotide away. The CDR3 sequence is CSARGPTGYDGYTF. CDR3 sequence (DNA): TGCAGTGCTAGAGGCCCAACAGGGTATGATGGCTACACCTTC. J is TRBJ1-2 and V is TRBV20-1, with D perhaps matching TRBD1 (6 bases). The CDR3 is 14 amino acids. V lost 1 base to trimming and J lost 6 bases, with 15 bases between them. From germline, CDR1 is DFQATT and CDR2 SNEGSKA (reference sequence).

V and J are TRBV5-1 and TRBJ2-7; a possible D gene is TRBD2 (6 bases). Trimming cost V 2 bases and J 3 bases, with 9 bases left between them. Looked up from germline, CDR1 is SGHRS and CDR2 is YFSETQ. This CDR3 has 13 amino acids. The CDR3 nucleotides read TGCGCCAGCAGCTTCAGCGGGCTCTACGAGCAGTACTTC. This sequence encodes CASSFSGLYEQYF.

Details on this clonotype: A junction boundary mismatches the germline segment, possibly from a read error. The chain links TRBV15 to TRBJ2-1; no firm D call. The CDR3 totals 15 residues. Germline V gene lookup returns CDR1 LNHNV and CDR2 YYDKDF (reference sequence). CDR3 sequence reads: CATGRDFGGHNEQFF. DNA for the CDR3: TGTGCCACCGGCAGAGATTTCGGCGGCCACAATGAGCAGTTCTTC. The whole variable domain, filled in from reference TRBV15 and TRBJ2-1, reads DAMVIQNPRYQVTQFGKPVTLSCSQTLNHNVMYWYQQKSSQAPKLLFHYYDKDFNNEADTPDNFQSRRPNTSFCFLDIRSPGLGDTAMYLCATGRDFGGHNEQFFGPGTRLTVL.

This chain links TRBV29-1 with TRBJ2-3; 10 positions agree with TRBD1. From germline, CDR1 is SQVTM and CDR2 ANQGSEA. V trimming: 7 bases; J trimming: 0 bases; junction bases outside the gene matches: 4. The CDR3 length is 14 residues. Here the CDR3 reads CSGMTGGSTDTQYF. The CDR3 DNA reads as TGCAGCGGGATGACAGGGGGCAGCACAGATACGCAGTATTTT.

The chain joins TRBV20-1 to TRBJ1-1; the D is unclear. Trimming stripped 3 bases from V and 0 bases from J, with 8 bases between. Germline-derived CDR1 and CDR2 are DFQATT and SNEGSKA (reference sequence). The CDR3 extends over 13 amino acids. This CDR3 is CSASGEMNTEAFF. Here the CDR3 DNA reads TGCAGTGCTAGCGGAGAAATGAACACTGAAGCTTTCTTT.

The chain is built from TRBV6-5 and TRBJ2-1, with 10 bases matching TRBD1. V was pared by 6 bases and J by 6 bases, with 8 bases of the junction left unmatched. CDR1 and CDR2 (germline): MNHEY, SVGAGI. The CDR3 extends over 15 amino acids. CDR3 amino acids: CASRSRDRGGNEQFF. As DNA, the CDR3 is TGTGCCAGCAGATCCCGGGACAGGGGTGGCAATGAGCAGTTCTTC.

The CDR3 DNA sequence: TGTGCCAGCAGTTTAATGTTCAGCCAGGGCGACCACGGCAATGAGCAGTTCTTC. Translation: CASSLMFSQGDHGNEQFF. The J gene is TRBJ2-1, the V gene TRBV12-3 or TRBV12-4; tentative D call: TRBD1 (5 bases). This CDR3 region has 18 residues. V was cut by 2 bases and J by 6 bases, with 23 bases left in between.

This clonotype was counted a few times. The V gene is TRBV5-1, the J gene TRBJ2-5; D not resolved. V lost 2 bases and J 1 base, leaving 6 bases between the germline ends. In germline, CDR1 is SGHRS, CDR2 YFSETQ. The CDR3 has 13 amino acids. CDR3 sequence reads: CASSFSPQETQYF. In nucleotides, the CDR3 is TGCGCCAGCAGCTTTTCCCCCCAAGAGACCCAGTACTTC.

The sample holds many counts of this clonotype. The rearrangement uses TRBV3-1 and TRBJ1-4; D unresolved. Per germline, CDR1 LGHDT and CDR2 YNNKEL (reference sequence). Trimming cost V 8 bases and J 7 bases, with 14 bases left between them. The CDR3 has 13 residues. CDR3 sequence reads: CASSIRETEKLFF. The CDR3 bases are TGTGCCAGCTCTATACGGGAAACTGAAAAACTGTTTTTT.

The chain recombines TRBV6-6 with TRBJ1-5, with D uncertain. The germline V and J ends were trimmed by 5 bases and 0 bases, with 5 bases remaining between them. Germline V gives CDR1 MNHNY, CDR2 SVGAGI (reference sequence). There are 13 residues in the CDR3. CDR3 protein: CASSDGSNQPQHF. The CDR3 region has the DNA TGTGCCAGCAGTGACGGTAGCAATCAGCCCCAGCATTTT.

Only a few counts were recorded for this clonotype. V usage is TRBV7-6 and J usage is TRBJ2-5; D is uncertain. In germline, CDR1 is SGHVS, CDR2 FNYEAQ. V was trimmed by 5 bases and J by 4 bases, leaving 11 bases between them. There are 13 residues in the CDR3. CDR3 protein: CASSPLSGETQYF. The DNA for the CDR3 is TGTGCCAGCAGCCCCCTGTCTGGAGAGACCCAGTACTTC. The full variable domain, in which reference TRBV7-6 and TRBJ2-5 provide the parts outside the CDR3, is GAGVSQSPRYKVTKRGQDVALRCDPISGHVSLYWYRQALGQGPEFLTYFNYEAQQDKSGLPNDRFSAERPEGSISTLTIQRTEQRDSAMYRCASSPLSGETQYFGPGTRLLVL.

This clonotype was seen a handful of times. This sequence joins TRBV7-9 and TRBJ2-5; 10 positions match TRBD2. Looked up from germline, CDR1 is SEHNR and CDR2 is FQNEAQ (reference sequence). Unmatched junction bases numbered 3, after V lost 8 bases and J lost 0 bases. CDR3 size: 14 residues. This chain's CDR3 is CASRTSGYQETQYF. The CDR3 DNA is TGTGCCAGCCGGACTAGCGGCTACCAAGAGACCCAGTACTTC.

The J gene is TRBJ1-2, the V gene TRBV7-2; D not certain. V dropped 1 base and J dropped 4 bases, with 10 bases sitting between them. Germline V gene data show CDR1 as SGHTA and CDR2 as FQGNSA. The CDR3 is made up of 14 amino acids. The CDR3 region has the DNA TGTGCCAGCAGCTTAGATGGGTACCCCTATGGCTACACCTTC. Its protein product is CASSLDGYPYGYTF.

On this clonotype: This may be a read error: a much more frequent sequence differs by one nucleotide. V usage is TRBV20-1 and J usage is TRBJ2-1; 9 nucleotides align to TRBD2. J gave up 8 bases and V 5 bases, and 13 bases lay outside the gene matches. Germline lookup yields CDR1 DFQATT and CDR2 SNEGSKA (reference sequence). This CDR3 contains 15 residues. CDR3 residues: CSARPGGRARYEQFF. CDR3 sequence (DNA): TGCAGTGCTCGCCCTGGCGGGAGGGCCAGGTATGAGCAGTTCTTC.

The chain recombines TRBV5-1 with TRBJ2-3; no reliable D call. The length of the CDR3 is 17 residues. V was pared by 0 bases and J by 1 base, with 15 bases between. CDR1 is SGHRS and CDR2 is YFSETQ in the germline V gene. CDR3 coding DNA: TGCGCCAGCAGCTTGGGAATTTCTGGCGTCGGCACAGATACGCAGTATTTT. As protein: CASSLGISGVGTDTQYF.

The chain combines TRBV7-2 with TRBJ2-5; 10 nucleotides align to TRBD2. The trim removed 1 base at V and 11 bases at J, leaving 7 bases unmatched. This CDR3 has 14 amino acids. From germline, CDR1 is SGHTA and CDR2 FQGNSA. CDR3: CASSLDSSGRKQYF. The CDR3 bases are TGTGCCAGCAGCTTAGATTCTAGCGGGAGAAAGCAGTACTTC. Full variable domain (outside the CDR3, taken from reference TRBV7-2 and TRBJ2-5): GAGVSQSPSNKVTEKGKDVELRCDPISGHTALYWYRQSLGQGLEFLIYFQGNSAPDKSGLPSDRFSAERTGGSVSTLTIQRTQQEDSAVYLCASSLDSSGRKQYFGPGTRLLVL.

This clonotype was observed a few times. The chain has TRBV21-1 and TRBJ2-6. TRBV21-1 is a pseudogene segment. The CDR3 length is 15 residues. The CDR3 here is CASSKSESGANVLTF. The CDR3 DNA sequence: TGTGCCAGCAGCAAATCTGAAAGCGGGGCCAACGTCCTGACTTTC.

In its sample, this clonotype was seen once. This sequence joins TRBV6-2 or TRBV6-3 and TRBJ2-2, with D possibly being TRBD2 (6 bases). CDR1 and CDR2 from the germline V gene are MNHEY and SVGEGT. Trimming stripped 7 bases from V and 8 bases from J, with 14 bases between. The CDR3 loop spans 13 amino acids. CDR3 residues: CASIEDGRGELFF. The CDR3 region has the DNA TGTGCCAGCATCGAGGACGGGAGAGGGGAGCTGTTTTTT.

J is TRBJ2-7 and V is TRBV2, with D perhaps being TRBD1 or TRBD2 (5 bases each). The CDR3 covers 12 residues. Germline V CDR1 and CDR2: SNHLY, FYNNEI. The V end lost 1 base, the J end lost 4 bases, and 5 bases lay between the germline ends. CDR3 amino acids: CASSEGGYEQYF. CDR3 bases: TGTGCCAGCAGTGAAGGGGGGTACGAGCAGTACTTC.

The table lists this clonotype with a few counts. The rearrangement uses TRBV7-2 and TRBJ1-2; D might be TRBD1 (5 bases). From germline, CDR1 is SGHTA and CDR2 FQGNSA. CDR3 size: 14 residues. The V gene lost 3 bases and the J gene lost 0 bases, with 8 bases spanning the gap. DNA for the CDR3: TGTGCCAGCAGCTTCGGAGGGGCTAACTATGGCTACACCTTC. Translation: CASSFGGANYGYTF. Full variable domain (remainder filled in from reference TRBV7-2 and TRBJ1-2): GAGVSQSPSNKVTEKGKDVELRCDPISGHTALYWYRQSLGQGLEFLIYFQGNSAPDKSGLPSDRFSAERTGGSVSTLTIQRTQQEDSAVYLCASSFGGANYGYTFGSGTRLTVV.

This chain links TRBV4-3 with TRBJ2-1; no firm D call. The V end lost 0 bases, the J end lost 8 bases, and 5 bases lay between the germline ends. The CDR3 extends over 12 amino acids. Per the germline V gene, CDR1 is LGHNA and CDR2 is YSLEER. Here the CDR3 reads CASSQDPDEQFF. CDR3 DNA sequence: TGCGCCAGCAGCCAAGACCCAGATGAGCAGTTCTTC.

This sequence joins TRBV28 and TRBJ2-5; TRBD2 matches 7 bases. The J segment lost 5 bases and the V segment lost 8 bases, leaving 11 bases of the junction unmatched. CDR3 length: 14 amino acids. CDR1 and CDR2 (germline): MDHEN, SYDVKM. The CDR3 region has the DNA TGTGCCAGCGGAACAACTAGCGCACCGGAGACCCAGTACTTC. Translation: CASGTTSAPETQYF.